The present TCR beta chain was sequenced within a study of breast tumors, draining lymph nodes, adjacent tissues. The study, taken as a whole, reports: The data were judged consistent with most tumor T cells coming from lymph node and expanding in tumor. Compared with basal-like, luminal-like tumors shared significantly more repertoire with nontumor tissue.

Axillary draining lymph nodes of breast cancer patients supplied the node samples. The CDR3 runs to 18 residues. CDR1 SGHNT and CDR2 YYREEE come from the germline V gene (reference sequence). Trimming removed 6 bases from V and 0 bases from J, with 24 bases in between. TCRdb reprocessed the multiplex PCR reads via MiXCR and lists one record per CDR3 protein. The data hold fewer than 250,000 distinct CDR3 sequences, with about a third observed a single time. The sample holds many counts of this clonotype. As yet, its antigen is unknown. This sequence originates from a female donor with breast cancer. Some clones in this sample may be carry-over from other donors' samples. The sample comprised axillary lymph node tissue. V is TRBV5-4 and J is TRBJ2-5, with D perhaps given as TRBD1 or TRBD2 (5 bases each). The CDR3 is CASTKARGAEQNQETQYF. The CDR3 DNA is TGTGCCAGCACTAAAGCAAGAGGGGCGGAGCAGAACCAAGAGACCCAGTACTTC.